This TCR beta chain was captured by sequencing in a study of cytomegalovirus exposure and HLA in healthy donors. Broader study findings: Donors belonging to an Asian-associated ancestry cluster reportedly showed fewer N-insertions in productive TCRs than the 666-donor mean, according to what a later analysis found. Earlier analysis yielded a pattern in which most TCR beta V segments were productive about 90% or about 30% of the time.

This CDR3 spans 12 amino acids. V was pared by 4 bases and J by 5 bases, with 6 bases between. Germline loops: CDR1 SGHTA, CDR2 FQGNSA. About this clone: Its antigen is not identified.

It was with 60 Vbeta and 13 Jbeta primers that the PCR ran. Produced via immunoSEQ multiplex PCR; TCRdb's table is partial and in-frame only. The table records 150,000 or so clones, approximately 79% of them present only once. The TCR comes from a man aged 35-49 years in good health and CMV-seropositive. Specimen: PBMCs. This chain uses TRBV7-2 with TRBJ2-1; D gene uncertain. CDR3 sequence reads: CASSSYNNEQFF. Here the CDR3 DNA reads TGTGCCAGCAGCTCTTACAACAATGAGCAGTTCTTC.